The 24 T cell receptor beta chains below were found in one sample sequenced in a study of cytomegalovirus exposure and HLA in healthy donors. PCR employed 60 Vbeta and 13 Jbeta primers. Method: immunoSEQ multiplex PCR; TCRdb's copy keeps in-frame clones and lacks some. The profile covers around 180,000 clones, with about four fifths appearing a single time and roughly 0.5% taken by the ten largest. Sequencing was performed on PBMCs. All receptors derive from a woman aged 50 to 65 in good health and CMV-seronegative.

The chain joins TRBV19 to TRBJ2-7, with 11 nucleotides matching TRBD2. With V trimmed by 4 bases and J by 2 bases, 7 bases remained unmatched. This CDR3 contains 16 residues. Germline V gene sequence: CDR1 LNHDA, CDR2 SQIVND (reference sequence). Written as DNA, the CDR3 is TGTGCCAGTAGTAGGGACAGACTAGCGGGGACCTACGAGCAGTACTTC. Protein sequence: CASSRDRLAGTYEQYF.

This clone was seen once. The same CDR3 can be traced to other DNA sequences in this sample. This chain uses TRBV6-6 with TRBJ2-5, with 10 bases aligning to TRBD2. Germline assignment: CDR1 MNHNY and CDR2 SVGAGI (reference sequence). Trimming at V came to 0 bases and at J to 3 bases, leaving 4 bases not matched to a gene. This CDR3 has 16 residues. The DNA of the CDR3 is TGTGCCAGCAGTTACTCTGCTAGCGGGAGTGAAGAGACCCAGTACTTC. Its protein product is CASSYSASGSEETQYF.

V is TRBV7-2 and J is TRBJ1-2; weak D call: TRBD1 (5 bases). The CDR3 loop spans 14 amino acids. V was cut by 5 bases and J by 2 bases, with 12 bases left in between. Germline CDR1 is SGHTA and CDR2 is FQGNSA. CDR3 region: CASSPAGGNYGYTF. CDR3 sequence (DNA): TGTGCCAGCAGCCCGGCGGGGGGGAACTATGGCTACACCTTC.

This rearrangement joins TRBV2 to TRBJ2-1; 12 bases agree with TRBD2. CDR1 SNHLY and CDR2 FYNNEI come from the germline V gene. This CDR3 contains 16 residues. Unmatched junction bases numbered 10, after V lost 6 bases and J lost 7 bases. DNA of the CDR3: TGTGCCAGCAGACGAAGGACTAGCGGGACGTTTAATGAGCAGTTCTTC. It is translated as CASRRRTSGTFNEQFF.

The rearrangement uses TRBV5-1 and TRBJ1-2; tentatively, D is TRBD1 (6 bases). CDR3 length equals 14 residues. V lost 4 bases, J lost 4 bases, and 14 bases lay in between. Germline CDR1 and CDR2: SGHRS and YFSETQ. CDR3 amino acids: CASSPDQGPYGYTF. The CDR3 DNA reads TGCGCCAGCAGCCCCGACCAGGGGCCCTATGGCTACACCTTC.

The rearrangement links TRBV11-2 to TRBJ2-7; possible D gene TRBD2, 6 bases. This CDR3 comprises 15 residues. Looked up from germline, CDR1 is SGHAT and CDR2 is FQNNGV. Trimming left V 2 bases short and J 3 bases short, with 14 bases between. The CDR3, as DNA: TGTGCCAGCAGCTTATCCAGCGGGCAACGCTACGAGCAGTACTTC. Translating it yields CASSLSSGQRYEQYF.

The V gene is TRBV7-9, the J gene TRBJ2-7, with 9 bases matching TRBD1. CDR1 SEHNR and CDR2 FQNEAQ come from the germline V gene (reference sequence). J was trimmed by 0 bases and V by 5 bases; bases with no gene match: 5. The CDR3 has 15 residues. The CDR3 bases are TGTGCCAGCAGCGCGGGACAGGGACTCTCCTACGAGCAGTACTTC. Encoded protein: CASSAGQGLSYEQYF.

The sample holds one count of this clone. The V gene is TRBV5-1, the J gene TRBJ2-1; 9 bases match TRBD2. The CDR3 runs 15 residues. J gave up 8 bases and V 5 bases, and 11 bases lay outside the gene matches. Germline values: CDR1 SGHRS, CDR2 YFSETQ. CDR3 loop: CASSLLSGGRDEQFF. The DNA of the CDR3 is TGCGCCAGCAGTTTACTCTCGGGCGGGAGGGATGAGCAGTTCTTC.

In DNA, the CDR3 is TGTGCCAGCAGTGAGCAGGGGGGCACAGATACGCAGTATTTT. It encodes CASSEQGGTDTQYF. The chain joins TRBV28 to TRBJ2-3, with TRBD1 matching 7 bases. The germline gives CDR1 MDHEN, CDR2 SYDVKM. This CDR3 region has 14 residues. With 5 bases clipped from V and 1 base from J, the junction kept 3 bases outside the gene matches.

This rearrangement joins TRBV4-1 to TRBJ2-5, with 11 bases matching TRBD1. Trimming removed 6 bases from V and 5 bases from J; junction bases left unmatched: 5. CDR3 size: 14 residues. Germline V gene sequence: CDR1 MGHRA, CDR2 YSYEKL. CDR3 sequence (DNA): TGCGCCAGCAGGCGGACAGGGGGCGTGGAGACCCAGTACTTC. Translated, it gives CASRRTGGVETQYF.

The chain joins TRBV7-8 to TRBJ1-2, with D perhaps matching TRBD1 (5 bases). Germline V gene lookup returns CDR1 SGHVS and CDR2 FQNEAQ. This CDR3 is 14 amino acids long. V lost 3 bases, J lost 4 bases, and 12 bases lay in between. The CDR3 region is CASSLYRDSYGYTF. In nucleotides, the CDR3 is TGTGCCAGCAGCTTGTACCGGGACTCCTATGGCTACACCTTC. Filled out from reference TRBV7-8 and TRBJ1-2, the complete variable domain reads GAGVSQSPRYKVAKRGQDVALRCDPISGHVSLFWYQQALGQGPEFLTYFQNEAQLDKSGLPSDRFFAERPEGSVSTLKIQRTQQEDSAVYLCASSLYRDSYGYTFGSGTRLTVV.

In regard to this clone: Additional DNA sequences in this sample encode the identical CDR3. This chain uses TRBV9 with TRBJ2-3; D gene ambiguous. CDR1 SGDLS and CDR2 YYNGEE come from the germline V gene. With 0 bases removed from V and 0 bases from J, the gap between germline ends came to 5 bases. CDR3 length equals 14 residues. CDR3 DNA sequence: TGTGCCAGCAGCGTAGGGCTTAGCACAGATACGCAGTATTTT. Its translation is CASSVGLSTDTQYF.

The chain joins TRBV5-1 to TRBJ2-3; TRBD1 might be the D (5 bases). The ends were cut back, 0 bases at V and 0 bases at J, with 8 bases in the middle. CDR1 and CDR2 from the germline V gene are SGHRS and YFSETQ. The CDR3 has 15 residues. As DNA, the CDR3 is TGCGCCAGCAGCTTGGGACAGCATAGCACAGATACGCAGTATTTT. Protein sequence: CASSLGQHSTDTQYF.

In its sample, this clone was seen a few times. The chain recombines TRBV19 with TRBJ1-1; tentatively, D is TRBD1 (5 bases). Trimming removed 1 base from V and 0 bases from J, with 9 bases in between. The CDR3 runs 15 residues. CDR1 is LNHDA, CDR2 SQIVND, per germline (reference sequence). The CDR3 loop is CASSIAQDMNTEAFF. The CDR3 nucleotides read TGTGCCAGTAGTATAGCACAGGACATGAACACTGAAGCTTTCTTT.

The CDR3 DNA reads as TGTGCCAGCAGTACTACCGGGAACTACAATGAGCAGTTCTTC. This encodes CASSTTGNYNEQFF. The rearrangement links TRBV27 to TRBJ2-1; D may be TRBD2 (5 bases). The V end was cut by 5 bases, the J end by 3 bases, with 11 bases between. The CDR3 contains 14 residues. CDR1 and CDR2 from the germline V gene are MNHEY and SMNVEV (reference sequence).

The rearrangement joins TRBV5-5 to TRBJ2-7, with TRBD2 matching 10 bases. After removal of 4 bases from V and 0 bases from J, the junction contained 1 base not matched to a gene. CDR3 size: 14 residues. From germline, CDR1 is SGHKS and CDR2 YYEKEE (reference sequence). CDR3 sequence (DNA): TGTGCCAGCAGCCGACTAGCGGGCTCCTACGAGCAGTACTTC. Its protein is CASSRLAGSYEQYF.

This clone appeared once. The chain links TRBV5-4 to TRBJ1-2; possible D gene TRBD1, 5 bases. CDR3 length: 15 amino acids. V lost 4 bases to trimming and J lost 1 base, with 14 bases between them. Germline V CDR1 and CDR2: SGHNT, YYREEE (reference sequence). CDR3 region: CASSRPDSHNYGYTF. The CDR3 DNA is TGTGCCAGCAGCCGTCCAGACAGCCATAACTATGGCTACACCTTC.

The V and J genes are TRBV27 and TRBJ1-4, with D possibly being TRBD1 (5 bases). Deletions cut 2 bases from V and 5 bases from J, with 24 bases between. Germline CDR1 and CDR2: MNHEY and SMNVEV (reference sequence). The CDR3 totals 19 residues. CDR3 nucleotide sequence: TGTGCCAGCAGTTTAATCCCCCCGGGCGGGGGACGGGAAAATGAAAAACTGTTTTTT. Encoded protein: CASSLIPPGGGRENEKLFF.

The chain links TRBV5-1 to TRBJ1-2; D might be TRBD1 (5 bases). The V and J ends lost 0 bases and 6 bases respectively, with 12 bases between them. The CDR3 length is 14 residues. Looked up from germline, CDR1 is SGHRS and CDR2 is YFSETQ. The CDR3 coding sequence is TGCGCCAGCAGCTTGGCCGTGGGGGGACATGGCTACACCTTC. The encoded protein is CASSLAVGGHGYTF.

The CDR3 spells CASSENLQGYEQFF. The CDR3 nucleotides are TGTGCCAGCAGCGAAAACCTACAGGGATATGAGCAGTTCTTC. The rearrangement joins TRBV11-2 to TRBJ2-1; D is possibly TRBD1 (6 bases). CDR1 and CDR2 (germline): SGHAT, FQNNGV. This CDR3 has 14 residues. V was trimmed by 5 bases and J by 8 bases, leaving 16 bases between them.

The rearrangement links TRBV9 to TRBJ2-1, with TRBD2 as a possible D gene (6 bases). This CDR3 spans 15 amino acids. CDR1 is SGDLS and CDR2 is YYNGEE in the germline V gene. V dropped 4 bases and J dropped 3 bases, with 14 bases sitting between them. CDR3 sequence (DNA): TGTGCCAGCAGCTTCGATAGCGGAAACTACAATGAGCAGTTCTTC. Protein sequence: CASSFDSGNYNEQFF.

The chain is built from TRBV4-3 and TRBJ2-2; 11 nucleotides agree with TRBD2. The V gene end was trimmed by 4 bases and the J gene end by 6 bases; junction bases not matched to a gene: 10. CDR3 length: 17 residues. Germline V gene sequence: CDR1 LGHNA, CDR2 YSLEER. Here the CDR3 reads CASSPSSGGRGSGELFF. For the CDR3, the DNA is TGCGCCAGCAGCCCCTCTAGCGGGGGGAGAGGGTCCGGGGAGCTGTTTTTT.

The V call is TRBV28, the J call TRBJ1-5; maybe TRBD1 (6 bases). This CDR3 is 17 amino acids long. With 4 bases removed from V and 0 bases from J, the gap between germline ends came to 16 bases. The V gene's germline CDR1 is MDHEN and CDR2 SYDVKM. This CDR3 reads CASSWGPGHFSNQPQHF. CDR3 coding DNA: TGTGCCAGCAGTTGGGGGCCGGGACATTTTAGCAATCAGCCCCAGCATTTT.

This clone appeared a few times. This chain uses TRBV2 with TRBJ2-7, with D perhaps TRBD2 (5 bases). CDR1 SNHLY and CDR2 FYNNEI come from the germline V gene. Between the trimmed V and J ends, which lost 6 bases and 2 bases, there was a span of 14 bases. This CDR3 comprises 14 residues. The CDR3 loop is CASREAGSPYEQYF. Written as DNA, the CDR3 is TGTGCCAGCAGAGAGGCGGGTTCGCCCTACGAGCAGTACTTC.